The 10 T cell receptor beta chains below come from one sample, sequenced in a study of blood T cells in healthy people across ages. A second PCR, run for about 6 to 11 cycles, used a sample-barcoded 5' primer plus a J-beta primer mix. TCRdb redid the calling of the 5' RACE reads with MiXCR, one entry per CDR3 protein. The sample has over a million distinct CDR3 sequences; under 55% are singletons. The sequencing sample was made of blood. Source of these receptors: a woman in her sixties or seventies in good health.

This clonotype was observed a handful of times. The gene calls are TRBV5-5 and TRBJ2-1, with TRBD2 matching over 7 bases. Germline V CDR1 and CDR2: SGHKS, YYEKEE (reference sequence). Germline trimming cut 1 base from V and 7 bases from J; bases unmatched to any gene: 5. CDR3 length: 14 residues. For the CDR3, the DNA is TGTGCCAGCAGCTTGTCAGGGACTATAAATGAGCAGTTCTTC. Its protein is CASSLSGTINEQFF.

The chain employs TRBV6-5 and TRBJ1-2; 7 bases are a match to TRBD1. Unmatched junction bases numbered 10, after V lost 6 bases and J lost 0 bases. CDR3 length: 16 amino acids. The V gene's germline CDR1 is MNHEY and CDR2 SVGAGI. The CDR3 protein is CASRRRQGAANYGYTF. Written as DNA, the CDR3 is TGTGCCAGCAGGCGTAGACAGGGCGCGGCTAACTATGGCTACACCTTC.

The chain links TRBV4-2 to TRBJ2-1; D gene ambiguous. The CDR3 spans 14 residues. Germline CDR1 LGHNA, CDR2 YNFKEQ. V lost 1 base and J lost 6, with 10 bases in between. The CDR3 DNA is TGTGCCAGCAGCCAAGCGAGTAGCCGCAATGAGCAGTTCTTC. It is translated as CASSQASSRNEQFF.

In nucleotides, the CDR3 is TGCAGTGCTAGAGACCGCCGGGCGAACACCGGGGAGCTGTTTTTT. Protein product: CSARDRRANTGELFF. V and J are TRBV20-1 and TRBJ2-2; D is undetermined. V dropped 0 bases and J dropped 0 bases, with 8 bases sitting between them. This CDR3 region has 15 residues. Germline V gene sequence: CDR1 DFQATT, CDR2 SNEGSKA (reference sequence).

This chain connects TRBV6-5 to TRBJ2-1, with TRBD2 matching 8 bases. The germline V gene encodes CDR1 MNHEY and CDR2 SVGAGI. The junction had 5 bases not matched to a gene; V was cut back by 6 bases and J by 7 bases. The CDR3 sequence is 13 residues long. The CDR3, as DNA: TGTGCCAGCAGCCCGGGGGGGCAGAATGAGCAGTTCTTC. It encodes CASSPGGQNEQFF.

There are a few counts of this clonotype. CDR3 coding DNA: TGTGCCACCAGTAAAGACAGGGTTGAGCAGTACTTC. Protein product: CATSKDRVEQYF. The chain links TRBV15 to TRBJ2-7; 7 bases fit TRBD1. The germline gives CDR1 LNHNV, CDR2 YYDKDF (reference sequence). The CDR3 totals 12 residues. V lost 6 bases and J lost 7; bases outside the gene matches: 6.

This clonotype has just a few counts. This chain uses TRBV12-3 or TRBV12-4 with TRBJ1-5; 8 nucleotides agree with TRBD1. V was pared by 6 bases and J by 7 bases, with 5 bases of the junction left unmatched. This CDR3 has 13 residues. CDR3 in amino acids: CASRTGEGQPQHF. The CDR3 nucleotides read TGTGCCAGCAGGACAGGGGAAGGGCAGCCCCAGCATTTT.

This clonotype was seen a few times. The rearrangement uses TRBV29-1 and TRBJ2-2, with unresolved D. CDR3 length: 13 residues. Trimming took 2 bases from V and 3 from J, leaving 7 bases between them. Germline V gene data show CDR1 as SQVTM and CDR2 as ANQGSEA. Here the CDR3 reads CSVEWEDTGELFF. The CDR3 coding sequence is TGCAGCGTTGAATGGGAAGACACCGGGGAGCTGTTTTTT.

This clonotype has more than one count but fewer than ten. V gene TRBV5-5 combines with J gene TRBJ2-7, with D perhaps TRBD2 (6 bases). V lost 0 bases, J lost 0 bases, and 10 bases lay in between. This CDR3 comprises 15 residues. The germline V gene encodes CDR1 SGHKS and CDR2 YYEKEE (reference sequence). The DNA for the CDR3 is TGTGCCAGCAGCTTGGCGTGGACTAACTCCTACGAGCAGTACTTC. It codes for CASSLAWTNSYEQYF.

This clonotype came up a few times. A clone one base away is much larger, so this may be a read error. The chain recombines TRBV6-5 with TRBJ2-7; TRBD1 matches at 8 bases. The germline V gene encodes CDR1 MNHEY and CDR2 SVGAGI. Germline trimming cut 7 bases from V and 2 bases from J; bases unmatched to any gene: 4. The CDR3 runs to 13 residues. CDR3 amino acids: CASTPGQAYEQYF. The CDR3 coding sequence is TGTGCCAGCACCCCGGGACAGGCCTACGAGCAGTACTTC.